This T cell receptor (beta chain) was sequenced in a study of T-cell memory formation after mild COVID-19. 5'RACE primed at constant segments yielded TCR alpha and TCR beta cDNA libraries bearing sample barcodes and UMIs. TCRdb redid the calling of the 5' RACE reads with MiXCR, one entry per CDR3 protein. The table has approximately 490,000 distinct CDR3 sequences, 20% seen once. V lost 5 bases and J lost 0, with 13 bases in between. This CDR3 is built from 15 residues. Sequenced material: PBMCs or a T cell subset sorted from them (not recorded which). The chain recombines TRBV12-3 or TRBV12-4 with TRBJ1-1; D remains ambiguous. The receptor's source is an adult woman who had mild COVID-19 (a few samples of this study predate the infection). Cell type and time point are not known. The CDR3 sequence is CASSPGRVMNTEAFF. CDR3 DNA sequence: TGTGCCAGCAGTCCTGGTCGGGTCATGAACACTGAAGCTTTCTTT.